Following are 27 T cell receptor beta chains from one sample sequenced in a study of blood T cell repertoires in COVID-19. Only in-frame clones appear in the TCRdb table, and some are missing; sequencing was by immunoSEQ multiplex PCR. The repertoire has approximately 400,000 clones, around 83% of them found once; the top ten carry less than 6%. The sample comprised PBMCs or T cells enriched from blood (not recorded which). These receptors were collected from a woman aged 45 to 65 who had recovered from COVID-19.

The chain employs TRBV5-1 and TRBJ1-4, with a tentative D call TRBD1 (6 bases). The CDR3 contains 15 residues. CDR1 is SGHRS and CDR2 is YFSETQ in the germline V gene. V dropped 3 bases and J dropped 8 bases, with 17 bases sitting between them. The CDR3: CASSSSGTYQEKLFF. Written as DNA, the CDR3 is TGCGCCAGCAGCTCCTCCGGGACATATCAGGAAAAACTGTTTTTT.

The chain is built from TRBV7-2 and TRBJ2-5, with D possibly TRBD1 on 6 matching bases. Germline assignment: CDR1 SGHTA and CDR2 FQGNSA. The V and J ends lost 6 bases and 5 bases respectively, with 13 bases between them. The CDR3 runs 13 residues. The DNA of the CDR3 is TGTGCCAGCAGACCAGGGGTTTTGGAGACCCAGTACTTC. Its protein product is CASRPGVLETQYF.

The chain carries TRBV2 and TRBJ1-4, with 8 bases matching TRBD1. J lost 3 bases, V lost 3 bases, and 3 bases had no gene match. The CDR3 length is 15 residues. The germline V gene encodes CDR1 SNHLY and CDR2 FYNNEI. CDR3 loop: CASSDRGLPNEKLFF. The CDR3 region has the DNA TGTGCCAGCAGTGACAGGGGGCTGCCTAATGAAAAACTGTTTTTT.

The chain has TRBV3-1 (or the pseudogene TRBV3-2) and TRBJ1-2; a possible D gene is TRBD1 (6 bases). This CDR3 has 13 residues. From germline, CDR1 is LGHDT and CDR2 YNNKEL (reference sequence). Trimming removed 4 bases at V and 4 bases at J, with 10 bases between. CDR3 in amino acids: CASSLGTSYGYTF. Written as DNA, the CDR3 is TGTGCCAGCAGCCTCGGGACAAGCTATGGCTACACCTTC.

The J gene is TRBJ2-1, the V gene TRBV19; 9 nucleotides agree with TRBD2. V lost 4 bases to trimming and J lost 10 bases; unmatched junction nucleotides: 17. CDR3 length: 17 amino acids. Germline CDR1 reads LNHDA; CDR2 reads SQIVND (reference sequence). For the CDR3, the DNA is TGTGCCAGTAGTACTCCCCTTGCGGGGGGGCCGATTAAGGAGCAGTTCTTC. Protein: CASSTPLAGGPIKEQFF. Full variable domain (rest looked up from reference TRBV19 and TRBJ2-1): DGGITQSPKYLFRKEGQNVTLSCEQNLNHDAMYWYRQDPGQGLRLIYYSQIVNDFQKGDIAEGYSVSREKKESFPLTVTSAQKNPTAFYLCASSTPLAGGPIKEQFFGPGTRLTVL.

The chain joins TRBV9 to TRBJ1-4, with 7 bases lining up with TRBD1. CDR1 is SGDLS and CDR2 is YYNGEE in the germline V gene. V dropped 3 bases and J dropped 11; count of bases not matched to a gene: 16. This CDR3 has 16 amino acids. The CDR3 loop reads CASSEGDRKGMKKLFF. The CDR3 bases are TGTGCCAGCAGCGAAGGGGACAGAAAAGGAATGAAGAAACTGTTTTTT.

V and J are TRBV4-1 and TRBJ1-2; D is uncertain. Germline lookup yields CDR1 MGHRA and CDR2 YSYEKL. The V end was cut by 4 bases, the J end by 2 bases, with 20 bases between. This CDR3 region has 17 residues. For the CDR3, the DNA is TGCGCCAGCAGCCCCGGGGTAGGAGGGCTGGTGAACTATGGCTACACCTTC. This sequence encodes CASSPGVGGLVNYGYTF.

This chain connects TRBV7-9 to TRBJ1-1, with a possible D match to TRBD1 (6 bases). Germline V CDR1 and CDR2: SEHNR, FQNEAQ (reference sequence). Between the trimmed V and J ends, which lost 1 base and 1 base, there was a span of 13 bases. This CDR3 has 16 residues. Here the CDR3 DNA reads TGTGCCAGCAGCTTAGGGGGGCGCGTCTGGAACACTGAAGCTTTCTTT. Amino acids: CASSLGGRVWNTEAFF.

V usage is TRBV2 and J usage is TRBJ1-5, with D tentatively TRBD1 (5 bases). CDR1 and CDR2 (germline): SNHLY, FYNNEI. Trimming cost V 3 bases and J 4 bases, with 10 bases left between them. The CDR3 has 14 residues. CDR3 sequence (DNA): TGTGCCAGCAGTGATTCCCAGGGAAATCAGCCCCAGCATTTT. This encodes CASSDSQGNQPQHF.

The sample holds one count of this clone. V is TRBV5-1 and J is TRBJ2-3, with D possibly matching TRBD2 (5 bases). With 0 bases removed from V and 2 bases from J, the gap between germline ends came to 10 bases. Per germline, CDR1 SGHRS and CDR2 YFSETQ. The CDR3 contains 15 residues. CDR3 DNA sequence: TGCGCCAGCAGCTTGGGTGCCGGGGTCACAGATACGCAGTATTTT. Amino acid sequence: CASSLGAGVTDTQYF.

A note on this clone: Other DNA sequences from this sample encode an identical CDR3 as well. The chain recombines TRBV5-1 with TRBJ1-2; D ambiguous. The CDR3 contains 13 residues. Germline V gene sequence: CDR1 SGHRS, CDR2 YFSETQ. Trimming took off 1 base at V and 7 bases at J, with 11 bases between the two ends. The CDR3 DNA reads TGCGCCAGCAGCTTGTTGGGAGAGGGTGGCTACACCTTC. This translates into CASSLLGEGGYTF.

The rearrangement joins TRBV28 to TRBJ1-2; D is unresolved. The V gene's germline CDR1 is MDHEN and CDR2 SYDVKM. Trimming removed 5 bases at V and 2 bases at J, with 6 bases between. The CDR3 length is 12 residues. The DNA for the CDR3 is TGTGCCAGCAGTCTTCAGAACTATGGCTACACCTTC. Translating gives CASSLQNYGYTF.

The table lists this clone with a few counts. V gene TRBV11-2 combines with J gene TRBJ2-2, with 9 bases aligning to TRBD1. V trimming: 5 bases; J trimming: 7 bases; junction bases outside the gene matches: 5. The CDR3 is 14 amino acids. Germline V lookup: CDR1 SGHAT, CDR2 FQNNGV. CDR3 sequence reads: CASSEQGALGELFF. The DNA of the CDR3 is TGTGCCAGCAGCGAACAGGGGGCTCTCGGGGAGCTGTTTTTT.

The genes are TRBV15 and TRBJ1-2; maybe TRBD1 (6 bases). The V end was cut by 2 bases, the J end by 7 bases, with 14 bases between. The germline gives CDR1 LNHNV, CDR2 YYDKDF (reference sequence). The CDR3 sequence is 14 residues long. The CDR3 region has the DNA TGTGCCACCAGCAGATTCGGGGGGCGAGCTGGCTACACCTTC. It is translated as CATSRFGGRAGYTF.

The V call is TRBV9, the J call TRBJ2-4, with a possible D match to TRBD2 (6 bases). Per the germline V gene, CDR1 is SGDLS and CDR2 is YYNGEE. Trimming shortened V by 1 base and J by 1 base, and 12 bases separated the two germline ends. CDR3 size: 16 residues. The CDR3 DNA follows: TGTGCCAGCAGCGTACTTAGCGGTGGTGCCAAAAACATTCAGTACTTC. It specifies CASSVLSGGAKNIQYF.

The V call is TRBV4-1, the J call TRBJ2-2; D remains ambiguous. Trimming took 4 bases from V and 0 from J, leaving 3 bases between them. The CDR3 spans 13 residues. Germline-derived CDR1 and CDR2 are MGHRA and YSYEKL. CDR3 DNA: TGCGCCAGCAGCCCCTCGAACACCGGGGAGCTGTTTTTT. This sequence encodes CASSPSNTGELFF.

This sequence joins TRBV10-3 and TRBJ2-3; perhaps TRBD2 as D (7 bases). The CDR3 extends over 15 amino acids. Germline CDR1 ENHRY, CDR2 SYGVKD. The V gene lost 0 bases and the J gene lost 4 bases, with 11 bases spanning the gap. The CDR3 protein is CAISESRGASDTQYF. In nucleotides, the CDR3 is TGTGCCATCAGTGAGTCTCGGGGGGCCTCAGATACGCAGTATTTT.

The chain joins TRBV21-1 to TRBJ1-4. TRBV21-1 is designated a pseudogene. The CDR3 runs 15 residues. CDR3 loop: CASGSTAGTNEKLFF. The DNA of the CDR3 is TGTGCCAGCGGCTCCACCGCGGGGACTAATGAAAAACTGTTTTTT.

J is TRBJ1-5 and V is TRBV30; D possibly corresponds to TRBD1 (6 bases). Germline V gene sequence: CDR1 GTSNPN, CDR2 SVGIG (reference sequence). The length of the CDR3 is 13 residues. V lost 7 bases, J lost 3 bases, and 13 bases lay in between. CDR3 sequence: CAFSAGANQPQHF. CDR3 DNA sequence: TGTGCCTTTTCGGCAGGGGCCAATCAGCCCCAGCATTTT.

This chain connects TRBV30 to TRBJ2-3, with D possibly matching TRBD1 (5 bases). Per the germline V gene, CDR1 is GTSNPN and CDR2 is SVGIG (reference sequence). The length of the CDR3 is 13 residues. Trimming removed 0 bases from V and 4 bases from J, with 8 bases in between. The CDR3 DNA follows: TGTGCCTGGAGTGTAGGGGTCCCAGATACGCAGTATTTT. Its protein product is CAWSVGVPDTQYF.

The chain carries TRBV19 and TRBJ1-1; 10 bases map to TRBD1. Germline trimming cut 7 bases from V and 4 bases from J; bases unmatched to any gene: 9. CDR1 is LNHDA and CDR2 is SQIVND in the germline V gene (reference sequence). This CDR3 has 15 amino acids. CDR3 sequence reads: CASMGTGAPATEAFF. The CDR3 DNA sequence: TGTGCCAGTATGGGGACAGGGGCCCCAGCCACTGAAGCTTTCTTT.

The chain has TRBV7-2 and TRBJ2-3, with 8 bases matching TRBD2. The V gene end was trimmed by 6 bases and the J gene end by 4 bases; junction bases not matched to a gene: 15. This CDR3 region has 17 residues. Germline lookup yields CDR1 SGHTA and CDR2 FQGNSA. Here the CDR3 DNA reads TGTGCCAGCAGTTCCCTTCCTCAGCGGGGGAACTCAGATACGCAGTATTTT. Amino acids: CASSSLPQRGNSDTQYF.

This chain links TRBV2 with TRBJ2-5, with 7 positions matching TRBD1. In germline, CDR1 is SNHLY, CDR2 FYNNEI. Losses at the gene ends were 4 bases for V and 4 bases for J; bases not matched to a gene: 12. This CDR3 comprises 16 residues. CDR3 coding DNA: TGTGCCAGCAGTGTGGAAGGGGGCAGTGGACTAGAGACCCAGTACTTC. Encoded protein: CASSVEGGSGLETQYF. Supplemented by reference TRBV2 and TRBJ2-5, the full variable domain reads EPEVTQTPSHQVTQMGQEVILRCVPISNHLYFYWYRQILGQKVEFLVSFYNNEISEKSEIFDDQFSVERPDGSNFTLKIRSTKLEDSAMYFCASSVEGGSGLETQYFGPGTRLLVL.

In the case of this clone: The same CDR3 can be traced to other DNA sequences in this sample. The chain is built from TRBV30 and TRBJ2-1; TRBD2 matches 12 bases. Germline CDR1 and CDR2: GTSNPN and SVGIG (reference sequence). The CDR3 is 15 amino acids. V shed 2 bases and J 3 bases; nucleotides not matched to a gene: 2. The CDR3 coding sequence is TGTGCCTGGAGTTTGACTAGCGGGAGCTACAATGAGCAGTTCTTC. This encodes CAWSLTSGSYNEQFF.

The rearrangement uses TRBV7-9 and TRBJ2-1, with D perhaps TRBD2 (7 bases). The V gene lost 2 bases and the J gene lost 6 bases, with 11 bases spanning the gap. Looked up from germline, CDR1 is SEHNR and CDR2 is FQNEAQ (reference sequence). There are 14 residues in the CDR3. The CDR3, as DNA: TGTGCCAGCAGCTTAATGGGGGGGCGCAATGAGCAGTTCTTC. Residues: CASSLMGGRNEQFF.

The gene calls are TRBV5-6 and TRBJ2-7; 9 bases align to TRBD1. This CDR3 region has 15 residues. Trimming removed 4 bases from V and 5 bases from J; junction bases left unmatched: 10. Looked up from germline, CDR1 is SGHDT and CDR2 is YYEEEE. The CDR3 bases are TGTGCCAGCAGCAGGGAGGGACAGGGACGGGACGAGCAGTACTTC. Encoded protein: CASSREGQGRDEQYF.

The chain links TRBV5-1 to TRBJ2-7; perhaps TRBD1 as D (6 bases). V lost 1 base and J 2 bases, leaving 13 bases between the germline ends. From germline, CDR1 is SGHRS and CDR2 YFSETQ. This CDR3 comprises 15 residues. CDR3 in amino acids: CASSLITGYTYEQYF. In nucleotides, the CDR3 is TGCGCCAGCAGCTTGATCACAGGGTATACCTACGAGCAGTACTTC.